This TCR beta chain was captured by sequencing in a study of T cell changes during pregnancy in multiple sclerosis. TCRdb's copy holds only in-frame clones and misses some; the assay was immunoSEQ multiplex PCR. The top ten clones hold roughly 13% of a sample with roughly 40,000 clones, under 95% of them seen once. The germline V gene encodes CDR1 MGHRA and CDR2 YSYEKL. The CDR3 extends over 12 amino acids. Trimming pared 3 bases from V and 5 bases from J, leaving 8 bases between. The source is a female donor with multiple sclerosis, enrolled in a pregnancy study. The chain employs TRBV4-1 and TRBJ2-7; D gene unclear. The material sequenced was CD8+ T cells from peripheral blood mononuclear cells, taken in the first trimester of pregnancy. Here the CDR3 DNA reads TGCGCCAGCAGCCATGACTTCAACGAGCAGTACTTC. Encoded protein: CASSHDFNEQYF.